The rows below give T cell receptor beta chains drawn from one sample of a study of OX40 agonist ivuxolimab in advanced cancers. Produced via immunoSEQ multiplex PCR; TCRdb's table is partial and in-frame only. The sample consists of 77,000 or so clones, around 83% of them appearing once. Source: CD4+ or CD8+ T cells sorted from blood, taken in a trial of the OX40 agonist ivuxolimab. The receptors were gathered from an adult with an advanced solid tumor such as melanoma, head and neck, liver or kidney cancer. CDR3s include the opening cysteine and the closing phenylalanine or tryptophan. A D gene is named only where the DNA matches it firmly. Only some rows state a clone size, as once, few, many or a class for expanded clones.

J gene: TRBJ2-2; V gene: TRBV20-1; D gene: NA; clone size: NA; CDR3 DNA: TGCAGTGCTAGAAAGCCGGGGGAGCTGTTTTTT; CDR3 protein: CSARKPGELFF
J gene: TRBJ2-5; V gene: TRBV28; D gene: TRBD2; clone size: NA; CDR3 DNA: TGTGCCATCCGACTAGCCTTCAAGGAGACCCAGTACTTC; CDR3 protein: CAIRLAFKETQYF
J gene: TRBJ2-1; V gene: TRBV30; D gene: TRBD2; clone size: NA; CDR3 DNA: TGTGCCTGGAGTTGGGGGCTAGCGGGGGCCCGAGGTGAGCAGTTCTTC; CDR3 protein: CAWSWGLAGARGEQFF
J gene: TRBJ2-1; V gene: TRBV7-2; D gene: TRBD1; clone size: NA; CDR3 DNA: TGTGCCAGCAGCCAAAGAGCGGACAGGTCCGAGCAGTTCTTC; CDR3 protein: CASSQRADRSEQFF
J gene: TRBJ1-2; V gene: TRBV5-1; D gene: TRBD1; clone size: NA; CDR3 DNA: TGCGCCAGCAGTTACGGACAGGAGGTTGGTGGCTACACCTTC; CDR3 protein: CASSYGQEVGGYTF
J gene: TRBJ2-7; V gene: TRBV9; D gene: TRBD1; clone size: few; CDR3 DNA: TGTGCCAGCAGCTTTGCGGGACAGGGGTGGTACGAGCAGTACTTC; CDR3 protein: CASSFAGQGWYEQYF
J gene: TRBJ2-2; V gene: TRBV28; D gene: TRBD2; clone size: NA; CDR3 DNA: TGTGCCACCGGAGCGGGACACACCGGGGAGCTGTTTTTT; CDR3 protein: CATGAGHTGELFF
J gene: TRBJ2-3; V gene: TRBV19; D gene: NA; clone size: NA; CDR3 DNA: TGTGCCAGTAGTATGGGGGGAGTTACGATGGATACGCAGTATTTT; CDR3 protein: CASSMGGVTMDTQYF
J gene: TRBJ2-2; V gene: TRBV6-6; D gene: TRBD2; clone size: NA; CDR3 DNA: TGTGCCAGCACCCTAGCGGGGAGCACCGGGGAGCTGTTTTTT; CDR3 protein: CASTLAGSTGELFF
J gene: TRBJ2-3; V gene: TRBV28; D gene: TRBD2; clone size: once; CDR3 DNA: TGTGCCAGCAATTCGGTAGCGGGGATCACAGATACGCAGTATTTT; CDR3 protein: CASNSVAGITDTQYF
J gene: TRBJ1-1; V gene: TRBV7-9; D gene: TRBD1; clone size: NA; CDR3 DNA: TGTGCCAGCGATACGGGACAGAAGAACACTGAAGCTTTCTTT; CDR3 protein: CASDTGQKNTEAFF
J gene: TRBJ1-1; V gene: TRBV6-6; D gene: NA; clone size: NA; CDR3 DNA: TGTGCCAGCAGTGAGGGGAACACTGAAGCTTTCTTT; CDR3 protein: CASSEGNTEAFF
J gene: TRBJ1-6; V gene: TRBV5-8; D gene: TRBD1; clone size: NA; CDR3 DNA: TGTGCCAGCAGACCCGGGACAGGGGGCTTCCCGCACCACTTT; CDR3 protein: CASRPGTGGFPHHF
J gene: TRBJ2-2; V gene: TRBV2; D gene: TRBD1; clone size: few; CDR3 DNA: TGTGCCAGCAGAAATACAGGGGTTAACACCGGGGAGCTGTTTTTT; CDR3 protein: CASRNTGVNTGELFF
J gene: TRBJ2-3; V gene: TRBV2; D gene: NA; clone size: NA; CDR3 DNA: TGTGCCAGCAATCCCCCATTCACAGATACGCAGTATTTT; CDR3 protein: CASNPPFTDTQYF
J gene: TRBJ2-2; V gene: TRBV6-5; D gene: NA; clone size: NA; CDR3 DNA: TGTGCCAGCGCGGGGGCTATGGCCGGGGAGCTGTTTTTT; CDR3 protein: CASAGAMAGELFF
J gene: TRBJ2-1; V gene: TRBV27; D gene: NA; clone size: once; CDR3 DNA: TGTGCCAGCAGTTTATCGTTCCGGGACTGGTTGTACAATGAGCAGTTCTTC; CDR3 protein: CASSLSFRDWLYNEQFF
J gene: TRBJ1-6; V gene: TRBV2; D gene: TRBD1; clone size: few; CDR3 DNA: TGTGCCGGGACAGTTTATAATTCACCCCTCCACTTT; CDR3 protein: CAGTVYNSPLHF
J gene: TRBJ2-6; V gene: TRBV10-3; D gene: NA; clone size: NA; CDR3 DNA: TGTGCCATCAGTGAAAGCTGGGGGGCTGGCTCTGGGGCCAACGTCCTGACTTTC; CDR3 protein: CAISESWGAGSGANVLTF
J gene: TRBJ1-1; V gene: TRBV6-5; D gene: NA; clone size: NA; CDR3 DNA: TGTGCCAGCAGTTCCCGGGGAACGTACACTGAAGCTTTCTTT; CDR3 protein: CASSSRGTYTEAFF
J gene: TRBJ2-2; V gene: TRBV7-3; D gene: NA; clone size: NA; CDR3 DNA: TGTGCCAGCAGCTACGACTCAGGGAACACCGGGGAGCTGTTTTTT; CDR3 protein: CASSYDSGNTGELFF
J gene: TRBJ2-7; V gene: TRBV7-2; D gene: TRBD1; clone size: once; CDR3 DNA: TGTGCCAGCAGCTCCGGGCAGGGGGCCGCCTACGAGCAGTACTTC; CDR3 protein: CASSSGQGAAYEQYF
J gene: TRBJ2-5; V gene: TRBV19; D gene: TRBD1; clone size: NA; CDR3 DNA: TGTGCCAGTAGTACCACAGGGGGGCCAGAGACCCAGTACTTC; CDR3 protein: CASSTTGGPETQYF
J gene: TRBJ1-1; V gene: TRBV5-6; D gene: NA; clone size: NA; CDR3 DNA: TGTGCCAGCAAACGAGTGGGGAGTAAGGACACTGAAGCTTTCTTT; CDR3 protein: CASKRVGSKDTEAFF
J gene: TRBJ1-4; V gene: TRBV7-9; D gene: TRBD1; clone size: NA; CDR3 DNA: TGTGCCAGCAGCCGGGACAGGGAGAATGAAAAACTGTTTTTT; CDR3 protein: CASSRDRENEKLFF